This T cell receptor (beta chain) came from a study of T cells in localized non-small cell lung cancer. This CDR3 contains 12 residues. Germline CDR1 reads MNHEY; CDR2 reads SMNVEV (reference sequence). Trimming removed 6 bases at V and 5 bases at J, with 9 bases between. TCRdb's copy holds only in-frame clones and misses some; the assay was immunoSEQ multiplex PCR. The repertoire holds 40,000 to 65,000 clones, with around 80% as singletons. This clone was seen just once. What it binds is unknown. Findings of the study overall: Maximal T cell clonality occurred in uninvolved adjacent lung, with tumor ranking below it. Out of the top 100 tumor clones, a median around 57 were seen in adjacent lung. Because researchers sequenced only one region of the tumor, heterogeneity is still possible.

The chain carries TRBV27 and TRBJ2-3; D uncertain. This receptor was taken from a man between 40 and 70 years old with stage III lung adenocarcinoma. Sequencing used peripheral blood mononuclear cells, obtained before any cancer treatment. The CDR3, as DNA: TGTGCCAGCAGGGCCGTGGGAGATACGCAGTATTTT. Its translation: CASRAVGDTQYF.